The entry below gives a single T cell receptor (beta chain) sequence along with its context. The antigen is unknown. The sample comes from a study of cytomegalovirus exposure and HLA in healthy donors. General study points: Cytomegalovirus association was assigned to more than 150 TCR beta chains. A few CMV-associated chains proved CMV antigen-specific in vitro. An analysis done earlier found most TCR beta V segments productive about 87% or about 30% of the time. Reportedly, cytomegalovirus status was diagnosed with high sensitivity and specificity.

Use of 60 Vbeta and 13 Jbeta primers characterized the PCR. Method: immunoSEQ multiplex PCR; TCRdb's copy keeps in-frame clones and lacks some. This sample's table has 140,000 or so clones. Sequencing used PBMCs. The receptor comes from a male donor in good health and CMV-seronegative.

The CDR3 DNA sequence: TGTGCCAGTAGGAAAGCAGGGGAATTCACTGAAGCTTTCTTT. This gives the protein CASRKAGEFTEAFF. V is TRBV19 and J is TRBJ1-1; perhaps TRBD1 as D (6 bases). From germline, CDR1 is LNHDA and CDR2 SQIVND (reference sequence). The V gene lost 6 bases and the J gene lost 4 bases, with 15 bases spanning the gap. CDR3 length: 14 amino acids. The entire variable domain, with the rest obtained from reference TRBV19 and TRBJ1-1, is as follows: DGGITQSPKYLFRKEGQNVTLSCEQNLNHDAMYWYRQDPGQGLRLIYYSQIVNDFQKGDIAEGYSVSREKKESFPLTVTSAQKNPTAFYLCASRKAGEFTEAFFGQGTRLTVV.